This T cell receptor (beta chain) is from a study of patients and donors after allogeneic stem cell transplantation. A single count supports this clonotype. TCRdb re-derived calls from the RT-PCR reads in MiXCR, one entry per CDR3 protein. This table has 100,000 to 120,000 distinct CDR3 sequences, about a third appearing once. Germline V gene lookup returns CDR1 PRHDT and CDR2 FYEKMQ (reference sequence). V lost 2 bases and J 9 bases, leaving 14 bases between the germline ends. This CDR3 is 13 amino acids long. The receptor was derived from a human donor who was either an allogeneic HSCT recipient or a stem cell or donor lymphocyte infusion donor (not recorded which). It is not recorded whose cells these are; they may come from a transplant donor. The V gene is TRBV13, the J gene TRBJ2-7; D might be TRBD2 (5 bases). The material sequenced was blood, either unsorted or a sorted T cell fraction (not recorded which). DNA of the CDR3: TGTGCCAGCAGCTTACCCGGAGGCTTTGGGCAGTACTTC. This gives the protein CASSLPGGFGQYF.